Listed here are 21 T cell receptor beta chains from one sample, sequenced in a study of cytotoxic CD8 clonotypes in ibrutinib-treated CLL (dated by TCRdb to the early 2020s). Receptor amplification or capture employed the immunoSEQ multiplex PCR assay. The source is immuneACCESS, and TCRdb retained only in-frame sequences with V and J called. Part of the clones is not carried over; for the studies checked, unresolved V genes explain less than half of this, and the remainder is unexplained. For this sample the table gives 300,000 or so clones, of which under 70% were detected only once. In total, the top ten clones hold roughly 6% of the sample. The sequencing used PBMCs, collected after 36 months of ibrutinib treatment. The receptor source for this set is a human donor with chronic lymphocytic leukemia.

The chain's CDR3 is CSVRPSTLLEYGYTF. The DNA for the CDR3 is TGCAGCGTGCGACCATCGACCCTACTGGAGTATGGCTACACCTTC. The chain joins TRBV29-1 to TRBJ1-2; D is undetermined. This CDR3 is 15 amino acids long. With 6 bases removed from V and 5 bases from J, the gap between germline ends came to 22 bases. CDR1 is SQVTM, CDR2 ANQGSEA, per germline.

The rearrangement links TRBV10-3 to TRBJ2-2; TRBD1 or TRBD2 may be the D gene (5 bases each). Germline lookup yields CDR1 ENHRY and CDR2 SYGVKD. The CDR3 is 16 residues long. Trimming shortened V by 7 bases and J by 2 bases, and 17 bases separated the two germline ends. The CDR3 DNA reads TGTGCCATCAAGCCGGGGAGCGGACAAAACACCGGGGAGCTGTTTTTT. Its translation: CAIKPGSGQNTGELFF.

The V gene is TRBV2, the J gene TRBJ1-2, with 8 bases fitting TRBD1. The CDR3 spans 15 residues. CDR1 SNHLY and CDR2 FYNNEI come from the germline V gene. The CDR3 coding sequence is TGTGCTAAGTCCGGGACAGGAGTTTCTAACTATGGCTACACCTTC. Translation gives CAKSGTGVSNYGYTF.

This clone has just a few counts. The CDR3 sequence: CASSVQSTGELFF. DNA of the CDR3: TGTGCCAGCAGCGTTCAGTCGACCGGGGAGCTGTTTTTT. The chain combines TRBV7-9 with TRBJ2-2; D is ambiguous. Between the trimmed V and J ends, which lost 5 bases and 5 bases, there was a span of 9 bases. From germline, CDR1 is SEHNR and CDR2 FQNEAQ (reference sequence). The CDR3 contains 13 residues.

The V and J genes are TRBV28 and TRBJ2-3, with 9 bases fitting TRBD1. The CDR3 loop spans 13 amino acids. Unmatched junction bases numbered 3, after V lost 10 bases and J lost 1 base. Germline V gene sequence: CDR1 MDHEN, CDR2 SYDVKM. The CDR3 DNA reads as TGTGCCAACAGGGGGCAAGGCACAGATACGCAGTATTTT. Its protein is CANRGQGTDTQYF.

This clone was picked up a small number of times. In nucleotides, the CDR3 is TGTGCCAGCAGTTCACTAAATCAGCCCCAGCATTTT. Amino acids: CASSSLNQPQHF. This chain joins TRBV28 and TRBJ1-5, with D uncertain. The V gene lost 4 bases and the J gene lost 4 bases, with 5 bases spanning the gap. Germline assignment: CDR1 MDHEN and CDR2 SYDVKM. The CDR3 sequence is 12 residues long.

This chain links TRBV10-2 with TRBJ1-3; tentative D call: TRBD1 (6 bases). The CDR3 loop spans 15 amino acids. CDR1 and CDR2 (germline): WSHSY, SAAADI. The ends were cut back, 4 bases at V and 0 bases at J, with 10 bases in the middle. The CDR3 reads CASSGETGSGNTIYF. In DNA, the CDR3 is TGCGCCAGCAGTGGAGAGACAGGCTCTGGAAACACCATATATTTT.

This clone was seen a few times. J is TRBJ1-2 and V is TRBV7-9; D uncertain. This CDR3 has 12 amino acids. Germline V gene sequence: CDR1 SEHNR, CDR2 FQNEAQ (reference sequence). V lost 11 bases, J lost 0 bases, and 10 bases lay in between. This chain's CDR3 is CAGSTSNYGYTF. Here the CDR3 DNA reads TGTGCCGGATCGACTTCTAACTATGGCTACACCTTC.

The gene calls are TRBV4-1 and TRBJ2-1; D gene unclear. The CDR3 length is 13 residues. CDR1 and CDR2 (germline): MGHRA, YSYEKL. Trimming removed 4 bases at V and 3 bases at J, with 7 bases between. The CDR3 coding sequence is TGCGCCAGCAGCCCCTTCTTCTACAATGAGCAGTTCTTC. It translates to CASSPFFYNEQFF.

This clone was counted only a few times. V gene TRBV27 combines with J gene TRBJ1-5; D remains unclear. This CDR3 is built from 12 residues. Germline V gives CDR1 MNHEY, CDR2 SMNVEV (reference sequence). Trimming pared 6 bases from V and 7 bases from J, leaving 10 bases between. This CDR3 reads CASSTGRQPQHF. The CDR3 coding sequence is TGTGCCAGCAGCACGGGTCGCCAGCCCCAGCATTTT.

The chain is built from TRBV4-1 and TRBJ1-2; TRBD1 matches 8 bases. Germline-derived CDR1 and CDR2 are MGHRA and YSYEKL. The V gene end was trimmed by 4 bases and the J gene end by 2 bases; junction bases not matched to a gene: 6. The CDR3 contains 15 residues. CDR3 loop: CASSPRTGTNYGYTF. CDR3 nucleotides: TGCGCCAGCAGCCCTCGGACAGGGACAAACTATGGCTACACCTTC.

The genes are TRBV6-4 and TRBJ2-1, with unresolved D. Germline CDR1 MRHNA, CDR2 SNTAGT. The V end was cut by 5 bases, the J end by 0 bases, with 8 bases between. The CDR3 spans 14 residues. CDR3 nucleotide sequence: TGTGCCAGCAGTCCTTGGGGCTCCTACAATGAGCAGTTCTTC. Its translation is CASSPWGSYNEQFF.

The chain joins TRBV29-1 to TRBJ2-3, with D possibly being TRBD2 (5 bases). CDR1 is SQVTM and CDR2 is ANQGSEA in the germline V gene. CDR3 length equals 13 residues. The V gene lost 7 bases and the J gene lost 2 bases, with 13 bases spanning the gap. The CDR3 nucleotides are TGCAGCGCCCGGACTTTCTTCACAGATACGCAGTATTTT. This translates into CSARTFFTDTQYF.

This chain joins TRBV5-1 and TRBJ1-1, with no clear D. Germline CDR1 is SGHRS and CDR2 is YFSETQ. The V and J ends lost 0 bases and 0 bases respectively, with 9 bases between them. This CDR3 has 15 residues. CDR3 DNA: TGCGCCAGCAGCTTGGAAACAGTCATGAACACTGAAGCTTTCTTT. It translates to CASSLETVMNTEAFF.

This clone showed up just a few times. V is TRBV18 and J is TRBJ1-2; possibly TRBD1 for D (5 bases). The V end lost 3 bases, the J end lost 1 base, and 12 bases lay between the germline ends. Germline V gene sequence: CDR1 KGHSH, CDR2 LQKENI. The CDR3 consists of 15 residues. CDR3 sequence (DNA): TGTGCCAGCTCACCGCAGGGAGTAGTTAACTATGGCTACACCTTC. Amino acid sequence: CASSPQGVVNYGYTF.

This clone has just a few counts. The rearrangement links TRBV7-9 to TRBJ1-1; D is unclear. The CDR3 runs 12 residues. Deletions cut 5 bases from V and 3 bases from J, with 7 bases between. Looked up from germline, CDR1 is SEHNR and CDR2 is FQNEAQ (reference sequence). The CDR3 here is CASSIFDTEAFF. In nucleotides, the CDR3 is TGTGCCAGCAGCATCTTTGACACTGAAGCTTTCTTT.

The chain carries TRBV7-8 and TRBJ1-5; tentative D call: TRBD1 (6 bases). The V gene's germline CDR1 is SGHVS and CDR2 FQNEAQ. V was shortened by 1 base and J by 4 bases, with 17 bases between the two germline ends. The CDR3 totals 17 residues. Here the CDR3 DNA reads TGTGCCAGCAGCTTAGAAAACAGGGCCCTTTCAAATCAGCCCCAGCATTTT. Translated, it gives CASSLENRALSNQPQHF.

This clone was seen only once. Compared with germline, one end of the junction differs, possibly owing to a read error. In nucleotides, the CDR3 is TGTGCCAGCAGCTTAGCAGGGCTGGGCGGTCTCCTCTTCTTC. Protein product: CASSLAGLGGLLFF. The chain is built from TRBV7-8 and TRBJ2-7; D unclear. The CDR3 loop spans 14 amino acids. Looked up from germline, CDR1 is SGHVS and CDR2 is FQNEAQ.

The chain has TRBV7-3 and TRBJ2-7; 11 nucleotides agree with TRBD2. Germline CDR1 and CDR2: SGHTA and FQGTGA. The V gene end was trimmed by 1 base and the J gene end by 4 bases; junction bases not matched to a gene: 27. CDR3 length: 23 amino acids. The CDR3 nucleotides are TGTGCCAGCAGCTTAAGAGCCCTCGGACAGGGAATAGCGGGAGGGCGTAAAGATTACGAGCAGTACTTC. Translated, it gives CASSLRALGQGIAGGRKDYEQYF. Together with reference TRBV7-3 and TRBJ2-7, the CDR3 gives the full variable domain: GAGVSQTPSNKVTEKGKYVELRCDPISGHTALYWYRQSLGQGPEFLIYFQGTGAADDSGLPNDRFFAVRPEGSVSTLKIQRTERGDSAVYLCASSLRALGQGIAGGRKDYEQYFGPGTRLTVT.

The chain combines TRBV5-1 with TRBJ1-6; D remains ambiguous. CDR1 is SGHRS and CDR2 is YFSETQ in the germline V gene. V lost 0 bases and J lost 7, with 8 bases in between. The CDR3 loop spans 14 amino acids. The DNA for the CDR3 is TGCGCCAGCAGCTTGGACGGCAACAATTCACCCCTCCACTTT. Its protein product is CASSLDGNNSPLHF.

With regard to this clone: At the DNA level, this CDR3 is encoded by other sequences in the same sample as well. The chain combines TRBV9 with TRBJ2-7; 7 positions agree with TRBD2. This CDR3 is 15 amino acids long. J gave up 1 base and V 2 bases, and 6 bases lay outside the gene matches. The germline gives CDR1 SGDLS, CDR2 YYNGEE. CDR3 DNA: TGTGCCAGCAGCGTCGGGGGAGGGGTATCCTACGAGCAGTACTTC. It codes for CASSVGGGVSYEQYF.